Below, 16 T cell receptor beta chains from the same sample are listed, as sequenced in a study of cytomegalovirus exposure and HLA in healthy donors. PCR involved 60 Vbeta and 13 Jbeta primers. The repertoire was sequenced with immunoSEQ multiplex PCR; TCRdb's copy has only in-frame clones and lacks some. Among under 150,000 clones, around 74% were seen once, and the ten largest hold about 3%. The sequencing input was PBMCs. These receptor sequences come from a man aged 25-45 years in good health and CMV-seronegative.

The chain has TRBV5-1 and TRBJ2-2, with 8 nucleotides matching TRBD1. Germline V gives CDR1 SGHRS, CDR2 YFSETQ. The CDR3 has 15 amino acids. J was trimmed by 5 bases and V by 4 bases; bases with no gene match: 7. CDR3 region: CASSPDRVDTGELFF. The CDR3, as DNA: TGCGCCAGCAGCCCGGACAGGGTTGATACCGGGGAGCTGTTTTTT.

V is TRBV27 and J is TRBJ2-7; D is undetermined. Germline CDR1 and CDR2: MNHEY and SMNVEV (reference sequence). This CDR3 contains 13 residues. Trimming left V 4 bases short and J 0 bases short, with 7 bases between. As DNA, the CDR3 is TGTGCCAGCAGTTCGATTAGCTCCTACGAGCAGTACTTC. Its protein is CASSSISSYEQYF.

The genes are TRBV6-6 and TRBJ1-5; no firm D call. The ends were cut back, 10 bases at V and 8 bases at J, with 18 bases in the middle. The length of the CDR3 is 13 residues. The germline CDR1 and CDR2 sequences are MNHNY and SVGAGI (reference sequence). The CDR3 DNA sequence: TGTGCCACCCAATTGGCTGGGAGAGAGCCCCAGCATTTT. Translated: CATQLAGREPQHF.

This clone came up once. The chain carries TRBV5-4 and TRBJ2-1; tentatively, D is TRBD2 (6 bases). The CDR3 extends over 15 amino acids. CDR1 SGHNT and CDR2 YYREEE come from the germline V gene (reference sequence). With 2 bases removed from V and 4 bases from J, the gap between germline ends came to 13 bases. CDR3 protein: CASSLLASPYNEQFF. The DNA for the CDR3 is TGTGCCAGCAGCTTACTAGCTTCCCCGTACAATGAGCAGTTCTTC.

This chain joins TRBV19 and TRBJ2-5, with 12 bases fitting TRBD2. Germline loops: CDR1 LNHDA, CDR2 SQIVND (reference sequence). CDR3 length equals 16 residues. Trimming cost V 4 bases and J 5 bases; bases outside gene matches: 8. The CDR3 is CASSKTSGGSRETQYF. Here the CDR3 DNA reads TGTGCCAGTAGTAAAACTAGCGGGGGGTCCCGGGAGACCCAGTACTTC.

This chain connects TRBV14 to TRBJ2-3, with a tentative D call TRBD1 (5 bases). The CDR3 is 15 amino acids. Germline loops: CDR1 SGHDN, CDR2 FVKESK. The germline V and J ends were trimmed by 4 bases and 0 bases, with 11 bases remaining between them. The CDR3 DNA reads as TGTGCCAGCAGCCTTCGACAGACAAGCACAGATACGCAGTATTTT. It codes for CASSLRQTSTDTQYF.

V is TRBV4-1 and J is TRBJ1-2, with a tentative D call TRBD1 (5 bases). The CDR3 totals 14 residues. The germline V and J ends were trimmed by 0 bases and 8 bases, with 13 bases remaining between them. Per germline, CDR1 MGHRA and CDR2 YSYEKL. CDR3 in amino acids: CASSQDTRVRGYTF. The CDR3 DNA follows: TGCGCCAGCAGCCAAGATACCAGGGTCCGCGGCTACACCTTC.

This rearrangement joins TRBV25-1 to TRBJ2-5, with D maybe TRBD1 (6 bases). The CDR3 contains 13 residues. Trimming took off 3 bases at V and 4 bases at J, with 9 bases between the two ends. Per the germline V gene, CDR1 is MGHDK and CDR2 is SYGVNS. CDR3 nucleotides: TGTGCCAGCAGTGAGGGGGCATCAGAGACCCAGTACTTC. Its protein is CASSEGASETQYF.

The J gene is TRBJ1-2, the V gene TRBV2, with 10 bases fitting TRBD1. The CDR3 sequence is 14 residues long. Germline V gene data show CDR1 as SNHLY and CDR2 as FYNNEI. J was trimmed by 8 bases and V by 8 bases; bases with no gene match: 11. The CDR3, as DNA: TGTGCCAGCGGGAAAGACAGGGGGCAATGGGGCTACACCTTC. Protein sequence: CASGKDRGQWGYTF.

The gene calls are TRBV6-1 and TRBJ2-1, with TRBD2 as a possible D gene (6 bases). The V gene's germline CDR1 is MNHNS and CDR2 SASEGT. Trimming took 2 bases from V and 3 from J, leaving 11 bases between them. The CDR3 totals 15 residues. CDR3 sequence: CASSEWWGGYNEQFF. Here the CDR3 DNA reads TGTGCCAGCAGTGAATGGTGGGGAGGCTACAATGAGCAGTTCTTC.

The V and J genes are TRBV6-5 and TRBJ2-4; 7 bases fit TRBD1. The CDR3 has 16 residues. Germline V gives CDR1 MNHEY, CDR2 SVGAGI. The V gene end was trimmed by 2 bases and the J gene end by 0 bases; junction bases not matched to a gene: 4. The chain's CDR3 is CASSYLGQAAKNIQYF. The CDR3, as DNA: TGTGCCAGCAGTTACCTCGGACAGGCAGCCAAAAACATTCAGTACTTC.

This chain connects TRBV16 to TRBJ1-4; no reliable D call. The V gene lost 1 base and the J gene lost 7 bases, with 4 bases spanning the gap. The CDR3 is made up of 12 amino acids. Germline V gene data show CDR1 as KGHSY and CDR2 as FQNENV. CDR3 nucleotide sequence: TGTGCCAGCAGCCAATTCGGTGAAAAACTGTTTTTT. It yields the protein CASSQFGEKLFF.

In DNA form, the CDR3 reads TGTGCCAGCAGCTCCCGACAGGGGCCCCAAGAGACCCAGTACTTC. Translating it yields CASSSRQGPQETQYF. The rearrangement links TRBV7-8 to TRBJ2-5, with TRBD1 matching over 8 bases. The J segment lost 1 base and the V segment lost 4 bases, leaving 5 bases of the junction unmatched. The CDR3 length is 15 residues. Germline V gene lookup returns CDR1 SGHVS and CDR2 FQNEAQ.

The chain combines TRBV9 with TRBJ1-2; 7 bases match TRBD1. Trimming at V came to 0 bases and at J to 4 bases, leaving 6 bases not matched to a gene. Germline lookup yields CDR1 SGDLS and CDR2 YYNGEE. The CDR3 is made up of 15 amino acids. The CDR3 DNA follows: TGTGCCAGCAGCGTAGTGACAGGGACCCTCTATGGCTACACCTTC. Encoded protein: CASSVVTGTLYGYTF.

V usage is TRBV30 and J usage is TRBJ2-3; weak D call: TRBD2 (6 bases). Germline V CDR1 and CDR2: GTSNPN, SVGIG (reference sequence). Trimming removed 4 bases from V and 6 bases from J, with 11 bases in between. This CDR3 spans 12 amino acids. In DNA, the CDR3 is TGTGCCTGGAACCGGGAGTTTGATACGCAGTATTTT. Its translation: CAWNREFDTQYF.

This sequence joins TRBV30 and TRBJ2-7; 7 nucleotides align to TRBD1. The CDR3 extends over 13 amino acids. V was pared by 4 bases and J by 6 bases, with 9 bases of the junction left unmatched. Per germline, CDR1 GTSNPN and CDR2 SVGIG (reference sequence). The CDR3 protein is CAWKRGQVREQYF. The CDR3 nucleotides are TGTGCCTGGAAACGTGGACAGGTCCGCGAGCAGTACTTC.